The next 23 T cell receptor beta chains were all read from a single sample in a study of blood T cell repertoires in COVID-19. Method: immunoSEQ multiplex PCR; TCRdb's copy keeps in-frame clones and lacks some. The sample records hundreds of thousands of clones, around 91% being singletons. Sequencing was carried out using PBMCs or T cells enriched from blood (not recorded which). Receptor source: a young man who had recovered from COVID-19.

This sequence joins TRBV7-3 and TRBJ2-7, with 12 bases aligning to TRBD2. The CDR3 is 15 residues long. CDR1 is SGHTA and CDR2 is FQGTGA in the germline V gene. The trim removed 5 bases at V and 5 bases at J, leaving 7 bases unmatched. CDR3 amino acids: CASSPGTSGRDEQYF. The CDR3 region has the DNA TGTGCCAGCAGCCCTGGGACTAGCGGGCGGGACGAGCAGTACTTC.

The chain uses TRBV28 and TRBJ2-2; 8 positions match TRBD1. V gave up 6 bases and J gave up 1 base; unmatched junction bases: 7. The CDR3 runs to 16 residues. Germline assignment: CDR1 MDHEN and CDR2 SYDVKM. The DNA of the CDR3 is TGTGCCAGCAGGGTCCCCGGACAGGGGAACACCGGGGAGCTGTTTTTT. Translating it yields CASRVPGQGNTGELFF.

V is TRBV4-3 and J is TRBJ1-2; D not resolved. The CDR3 is 10 amino acids. Germline CDR1 LGHNA, CDR2 YSLEER. The V and J ends lost 9 bases and 5 bases respectively, with 7 bases between them. CDR3 region: CARPVYGYTF. The CDR3 DNA reads TGCGCCAGACCGGTTTATGGCTACACCTTC.

The V call is TRBV12-3 or TRBV12-4, the J call TRBJ1-2; no clear D. This CDR3 spans 12 amino acids. Trimming removed 1 base from V and 8 bases from J, with 8 bases in between. The CDR3 spells CASSLVGEGYTF. The CDR3, as DNA: TGTGCCAGCAGTTTAGTAGGAGAAGGCTACACCTTC.

The chain employs TRBV29-1 and TRBJ2-1; TRBD1 is a possible D gene (7 bases). This CDR3 has 15 amino acids. Trimming took off 8 bases at V and 7 bases at J, with 24 bases between the two ends. Germline assignment: CDR1 SQVTM and CDR2 ANQGSEA. CDR3 DNA sequence: TGCAGCACTAACGCGCAGGGGGGATTTTCTAATGAGCAGTTCTTC. It codes for CSTNAQGGFSNEQFF.

DNA for the CDR3: TGTGCCAGCAGCTTGAGGGGGACTACGACCTCCTACGAGCAGTACTTC. Translated, it gives CASSLRGTTTSYEQYF. J is TRBJ2-7 and V is TRBV7-9, with D perhaps matching TRBD2 (7 bases). Trimming took 3 bases from V and 0 from J, leaving 15 bases between them. The CDR3 is 16 amino acids. Germline CDR1 reads SEHNR; CDR2 reads FQNEAQ (reference sequence).

The chain links TRBV7-2 to TRBJ1-1; D is ambiguous. The CDR3 spans 13 residues. Germline lookup yields CDR1 SGHTA and CDR2 FQGNSA. With 3 bases removed from V and 4 bases from J, the gap between germline ends came to 9 bases. CDR3 loop: CASSFRVPTEAFF. DNA for the CDR3: TGTGCCAGCAGCTTTAGAGTTCCCACTGAAGCTTTCTTT.

The V gene is TRBV10-3, the J gene TRBJ1-4; TRBD1 matches 9 bases. This CDR3 has 15 amino acids. V lost 0 bases and J lost 8; bases outside the gene matches: 4. Germline assignment: CDR1 ENHRY and CDR2 SYGVKD. The DNA for the CDR3 is TGTGCCATCAGTGAGTCGGCCGGGACAGGGGAAAAACTGTTTTTT. This gives the protein CAISESAGTGEKLFF.

CDR3: CASKTGYTEAFF. The CDR3 DNA follows: TGTGCCAGCAAGACAGGGTACACTGAAGCTTTCTTT. The chain joins TRBV28 to TRBJ1-1; 7 nucleotides line up with TRBD1. CDR3 length: 12 residues. J lost 3 bases, V lost 7 bases, and 2 bases had no gene match. Germline assignment: CDR1 MDHEN and CDR2 SYDVKM.

This clone was found once. The chain combines TRBV5-4 with TRBJ2-7; 11 bases are a match to TRBD2. V dropped 0 bases and J dropped 1; count of bases not matched to a gene: 3. This CDR3 has 16 amino acids. Looked up from germline, CDR1 is SGHNT and CDR2 is YYREEE (reference sequence). This CDR3 is CASSLGLAGGSYEQYF. As DNA, the CDR3 is TGTGCCAGCAGCTTGGGGCTAGCGGGAGGATCCTACGAGCAGTACTTC.

The V and J genes are TRBV27 and TRBJ1-4, with a tentative D call TRBD1 (5 bases). CDR3 size: 15 residues. Germline V gives CDR1 MNHEY, CDR2 SMNVEV (reference sequence). Trimming took 1 base from V and 5 from J, leaving 11 bases between them. CDR3 DNA sequence: TGTGCCAGCAGTTTATTCGGGGGTTTGAATGAAAAACTGTTTTTT. The encoded protein is CASSLFGGLNEKLFF.

The genes are TRBV5-1 and TRBJ1-6; D perhaps matches TRBD1 (6 bases). V shed 0 bases and J shed 5 bases, with 9 bases lying between them. This CDR3 spans 15 amino acids. Looked up from germline, CDR1 is SGHRS and CDR2 is YFSETQ. CDR3 loop: CASSLARGHNSPLHF. The CDR3, as DNA: TGCGCCAGCAGCTTGGCCAGGGGTCATAATTCACCCCTCCACTTT.

The chain is built from TRBV11-2 and TRBJ2-7, with 9 nucleotides matching TRBD1. With 3 bases clipped from V and 7 bases from J, the junction kept 7 bases outside the gene matches. The germline V gene encodes CDR1 SGHAT and CDR2 FQNNGV. This CDR3 spans 14 amino acids. CDR3 nucleotides: TGTGCCAGCAGCTTGGGACAGGGAAGAGGGGAGCAGTACTTC. Translation: CASSLGQGRGEQYF.

This clone was seen a single time. The genes are TRBV4-1 and TRBJ1-1; D not certain. CDR3 length: 13 amino acids. Germline assignment: CDR1 MGHRA and CDR2 YSYEKL. With 7 bases removed from V and 5 bases from J, the gap between germline ends came to 14 bases. CDR3 loop: CASTGTMRTEAFF. Here the CDR3 DNA reads TGCGCCAGCACCGGCACAATGAGGACTGAAGCTTTCTTT.

The sample holds a few counts of this clone. The V gene is TRBV30, the J gene TRBJ1-5; D perhaps matches TRBD1 (6 bases). This CDR3 is 16 amino acids long. V shed 4 bases and J shed 3 bases, with 19 bases lying between them. Germline CDR1 GTSNPN, CDR2 SVGIG (reference sequence). The CDR3 nucleotides are TGTGCCTGGAATAAAGGCGGGAGGGGGAACAATCAGCCCCAGCATTTT. Amino acids: CAWNKGGRGNNQPQHF. Variable domain in full (rest from reference TRBV30 and TRBJ1-5): SQTIHQWPATLVQPVGSPLSLECTVEGTSNPNLYWYRQAAGRGLQLLFYSVGIGQISSEVPQNLSASRPQDRQFILSSKKLLLSDSGFYLCAWNKGGRGNNQPQHFGDGTRLSIL.

This clone is a singleton in its sample. The CDR3 spells CASRGSGIHEQYF. The DNA for the CDR3 is TGTGCCAGCAGAGGGTCAGGGATCCACGAGCAGTACTTC. V and J are TRBV28 and TRBJ2-7, with D possibly matching TRBD1 (5 bases). CDR1 is MDHEN, CDR2 SYDVKM, per germline. There are 13 residues in the CDR3. The V and J ends lost 6 bases and 5 bases respectively, with 14 bases between them.

This rearrangement joins TRBV5-1 to TRBJ1-1, with D possibly matching TRBD1 (5 bases). Per germline, CDR1 SGHRS and CDR2 YFSETQ. V dropped 4 bases and J dropped 0 bases, with 13 bases sitting between them. The CDR3 has 15 residues. The CDR3 DNA reads as TGCGCCAGCAGCCCGGGGGGGACTGTGAACACTGAAGCTTTCTTT. It is translated as CASSPGGTVNTEAFF.

The rearrangement joins TRBV9 to TRBJ2-5; 7 nucleotides align to TRBD1. The CDR3 loop spans 14 amino acids. Trimming cost V 1 base and J 4 bases; bases outside gene matches: 4. Germline-derived CDR1 and CDR2 are SGDLS and YYNGEE. CDR3 DNA sequence: TGTGCCAGCAGCGTAAGGGGGCACGGAGAGACCCAGTACTTC. Its protein is CASSVRGHGETQYF. Full variable domain (outside the CDR3, taken from reference TRBV9 and TRBJ2-5): DSGVTQTPKHLITATGQRVTLRCSPRSGDLSVYWYQQSLDQGLQFLIQYYNGEERAKGNILERFSAQQFPDLHSELNLSSLELGDSALYFCASSVRGHGETQYFGPGTRLLVL.

The chain employs TRBV7-2 and TRBJ2-3, with a weak D call TRBD1 (6 bases). This CDR3 has 15 amino acids. Germline V gene data show CDR1 as SGHTA and CDR2 as FQGNSA. With 3 bases removed from V and 4 bases from J, the gap between germline ends came to 14 bases. DNA for the CDR3: TGTGCCAGCAGCTTTGCACAGGGCATCGCAGATACGCAGTATTTT. Translating it yields CASSFAQGIADTQYF.

J is TRBJ1-4 and V is TRBV7-8; TRBD1 agrees at 7 bases. Unmatched junction bases numbered 1, after V lost 1 base and J lost 5 bases. CDR1 and CDR2 (germline): SGHVS, FQNEAQ. This CDR3 region has 14 residues. The CDR3 protein is CASSLEQGNEKLFF. In DNA form, the CDR3 reads TGTGCCAGCAGCTTAGAACAGGGGAATGAAAAACTGTTTTTT.

The sample holds one count of this clone. This chain links TRBV7-8 with TRBJ2-5; TRBD2 matches at 7 bases. V lost 3 bases, J lost 7 bases, and 8 bases stayed unmatched. The CDR3 extends over 14 amino acids. Germline-derived CDR1 and CDR2 are SGHVS and FQNEAQ. CDR3 sequence (DNA): TGTGCCAGCAGCTTGGGAGGGGAGCTTTCGACCCAGTACTTC. Encoded protein: CASSLGGELSTQYF.

This chain joins TRBV24-1 and TRBJ2-3, with TRBD2 identical over 8 bases. V lost 5 bases to trimming and J lost 0 bases; unmatched junction nucleotides: 6. The length of the CDR3 is 16 residues. CDR1 is KGHDR, CDR2 SFDVKD, per germline. CDR3 sequence (DNA): TGTGCCACCAGTGTAGGAGCGGGGGCTAGCACAGATACGCAGTATTTT. Its translation: CATSVGAGASTDTQYF.

The chain is built from TRBV29-1 and TRBJ2-3, with 7 bases aligning to TRBD1. Losses at the gene ends were 5 bases for V and 5 bases for J; bases not matched to a gene: 4. The germline CDR1 and CDR2 sequences are SQVTM and ANQGSEA. The CDR3 is 12 residues long. Here the CDR3 reads CSVTGVGDTQYF. The CDR3 bases are TGCAGCGTTACAGGGGTGGGAGATACGCAGTATTTT.